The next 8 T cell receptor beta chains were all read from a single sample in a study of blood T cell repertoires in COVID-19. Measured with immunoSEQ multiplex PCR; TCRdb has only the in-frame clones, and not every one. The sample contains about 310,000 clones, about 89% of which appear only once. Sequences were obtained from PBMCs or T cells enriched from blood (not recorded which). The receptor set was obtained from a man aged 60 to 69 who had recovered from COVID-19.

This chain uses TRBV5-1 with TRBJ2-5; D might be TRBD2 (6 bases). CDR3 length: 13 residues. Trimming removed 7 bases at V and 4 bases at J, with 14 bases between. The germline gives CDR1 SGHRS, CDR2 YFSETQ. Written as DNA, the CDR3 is TGCGCCAGCGTCGGGGGAGTTGGAGAGACCCAGTACTTC. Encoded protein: CASVGGVGETQYF.

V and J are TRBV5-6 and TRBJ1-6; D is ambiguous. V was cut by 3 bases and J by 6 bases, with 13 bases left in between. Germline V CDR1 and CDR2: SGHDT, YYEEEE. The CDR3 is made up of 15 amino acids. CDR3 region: CASSSLSLGNSPLHF. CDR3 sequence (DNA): TGTGCCAGCAGCTCTCTTTCTCTCGGTAATTCACCCCTCCACTTT.

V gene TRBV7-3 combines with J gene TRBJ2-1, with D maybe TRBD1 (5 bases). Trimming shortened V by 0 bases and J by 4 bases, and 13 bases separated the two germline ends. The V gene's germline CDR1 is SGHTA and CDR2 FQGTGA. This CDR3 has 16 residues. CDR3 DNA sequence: TGTGCCAGCAGCTTAACTTTCCCGACAGAGTACAATGAGCAGTTCTTC. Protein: CASSLTFPTEYNEQFF.

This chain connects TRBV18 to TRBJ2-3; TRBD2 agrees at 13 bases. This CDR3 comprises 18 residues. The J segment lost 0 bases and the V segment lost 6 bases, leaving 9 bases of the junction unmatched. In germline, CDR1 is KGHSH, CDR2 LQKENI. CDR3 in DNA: TGTGCCAGCTCCCCGTGGACTAGCGGGAGTGGGAGCACAGATACGCAGTATTTT. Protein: CASSPWTSGSGSTDTQYF.

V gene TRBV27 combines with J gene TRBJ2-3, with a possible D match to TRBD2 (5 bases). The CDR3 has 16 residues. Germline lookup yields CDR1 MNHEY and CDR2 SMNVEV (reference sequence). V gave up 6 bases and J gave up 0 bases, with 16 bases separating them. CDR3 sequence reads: CASSPRAHISTDTQYF. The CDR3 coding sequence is TGTGCCAGCAGCCCGAGGGCCCATATTAGCACAGATACGCAGTATTTT.

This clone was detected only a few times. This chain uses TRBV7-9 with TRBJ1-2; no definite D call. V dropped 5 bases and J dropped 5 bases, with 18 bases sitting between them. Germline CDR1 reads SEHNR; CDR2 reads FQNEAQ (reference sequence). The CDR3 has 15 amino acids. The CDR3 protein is CASSDSHLATYGYTF. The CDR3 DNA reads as TGTGCCAGCAGCGACTCACACCTCGCTACGTATGGCTACACCTTC.

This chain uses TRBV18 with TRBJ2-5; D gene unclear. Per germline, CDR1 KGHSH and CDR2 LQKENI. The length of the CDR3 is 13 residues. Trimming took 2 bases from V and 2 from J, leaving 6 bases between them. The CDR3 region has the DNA TGTGCCAGCTCACCAGAGCGTCAAGAGACCCAGTACTTC. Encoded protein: CASSPERQETQYF.

For the CDR3, the DNA is TGCGCCAGCAGCGGAGGACAGGGTCAAGAGACCCAGTACTTC. Amino acid sequence: CASSGGQGQETQYF. The chain couples TRBV5-1 to TRBJ2-5; 8 bases line up with TRBD1. Germline CDR1 SGHRS, CDR2 YFSETQ. Losses at the gene ends were 4 bases for V and 2 bases for J; bases not matched to a gene: 4. There are 14 residues in the CDR3.